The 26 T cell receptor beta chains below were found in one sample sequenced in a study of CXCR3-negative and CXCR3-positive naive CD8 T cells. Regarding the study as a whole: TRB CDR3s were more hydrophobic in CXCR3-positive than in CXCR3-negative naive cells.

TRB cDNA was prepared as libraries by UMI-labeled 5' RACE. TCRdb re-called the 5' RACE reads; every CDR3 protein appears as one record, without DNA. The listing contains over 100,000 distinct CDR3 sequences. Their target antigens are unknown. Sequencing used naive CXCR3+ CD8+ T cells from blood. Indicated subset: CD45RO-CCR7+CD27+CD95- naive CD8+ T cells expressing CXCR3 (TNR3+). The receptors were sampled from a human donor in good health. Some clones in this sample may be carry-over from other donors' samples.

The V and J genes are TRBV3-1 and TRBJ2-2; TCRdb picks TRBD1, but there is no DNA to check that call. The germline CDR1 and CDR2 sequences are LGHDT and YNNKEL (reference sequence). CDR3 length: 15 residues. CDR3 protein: CASSFSDRVTGELFF.

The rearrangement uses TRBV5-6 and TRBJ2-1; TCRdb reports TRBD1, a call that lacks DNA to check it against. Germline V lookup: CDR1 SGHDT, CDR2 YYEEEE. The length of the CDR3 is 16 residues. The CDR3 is CASSPRSGRGHNEQFF.

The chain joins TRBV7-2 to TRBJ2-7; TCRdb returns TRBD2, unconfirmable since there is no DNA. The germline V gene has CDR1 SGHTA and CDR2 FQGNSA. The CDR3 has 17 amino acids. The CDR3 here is CASSLWTSGISSYEQYF.

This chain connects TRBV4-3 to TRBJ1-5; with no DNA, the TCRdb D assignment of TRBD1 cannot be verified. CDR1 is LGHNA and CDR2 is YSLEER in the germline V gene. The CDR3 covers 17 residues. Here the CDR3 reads CASSQVVRTGENQPQHF.

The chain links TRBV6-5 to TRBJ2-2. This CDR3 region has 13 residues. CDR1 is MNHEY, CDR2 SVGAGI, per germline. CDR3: CASSFKNTGELSF.

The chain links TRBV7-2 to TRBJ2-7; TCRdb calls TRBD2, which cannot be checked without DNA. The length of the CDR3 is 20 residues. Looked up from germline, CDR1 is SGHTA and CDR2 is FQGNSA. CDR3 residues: CASSLGKVGTSGRLKYEQYF. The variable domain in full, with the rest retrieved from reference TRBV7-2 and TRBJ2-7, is GAGVSQSPSNKVTEKGKDVELRCDPISGHTALYWYRQSLGQGLEFLIYFQGNSAPDKSGLPSDRFSAERTGGSVSTLTIQRTQQEDSAVYLCASSLGKVGTSGRLKYEQYFGPGTRLTVT.

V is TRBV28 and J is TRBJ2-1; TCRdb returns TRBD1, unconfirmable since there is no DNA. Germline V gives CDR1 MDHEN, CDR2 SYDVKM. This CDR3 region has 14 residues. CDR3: CASRGALRYNEQFF.

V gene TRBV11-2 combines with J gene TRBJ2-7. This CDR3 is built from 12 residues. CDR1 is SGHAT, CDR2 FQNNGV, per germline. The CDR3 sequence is CASSSGLREQYF.

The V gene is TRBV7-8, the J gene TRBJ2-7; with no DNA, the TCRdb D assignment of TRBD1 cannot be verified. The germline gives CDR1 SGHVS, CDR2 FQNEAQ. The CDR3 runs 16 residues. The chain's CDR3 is CASSPPGGYDPYEQYF.

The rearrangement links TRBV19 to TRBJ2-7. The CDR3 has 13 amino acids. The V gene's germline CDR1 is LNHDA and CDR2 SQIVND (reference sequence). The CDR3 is CASSPRGSDEQYF.

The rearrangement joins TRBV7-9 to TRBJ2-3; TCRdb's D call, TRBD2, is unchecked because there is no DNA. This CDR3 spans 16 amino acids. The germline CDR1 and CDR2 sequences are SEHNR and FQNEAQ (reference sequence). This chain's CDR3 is CASSLVTGAVTDTQYF. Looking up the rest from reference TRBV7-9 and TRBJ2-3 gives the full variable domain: DTGVSQNPRHKITKRGQNVTFRCDPISEHNRLYWYRQTLGQGPEFLTYFQNEAQLEKSRLLSDRFSAERPKGSFSTLEIQRTEQGDSAMYLCASSLVTGAVTDTQYFGPGTRLTVL.

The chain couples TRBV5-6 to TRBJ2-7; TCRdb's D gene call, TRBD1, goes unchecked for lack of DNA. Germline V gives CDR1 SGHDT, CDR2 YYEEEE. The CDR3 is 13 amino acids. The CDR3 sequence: CASSLLGDYEQYF.

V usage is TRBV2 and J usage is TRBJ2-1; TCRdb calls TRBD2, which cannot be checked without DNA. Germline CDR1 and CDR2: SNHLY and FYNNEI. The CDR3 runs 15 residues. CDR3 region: CASSDVSGRAREQFF. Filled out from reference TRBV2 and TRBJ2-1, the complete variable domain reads EPEVTQTPSHQVTQMGQEVILRCVPISNHLYFYWYRQILGQKVEFLVSFYNNEISEKSEIFDDQFSVERPDGSNFTLKIRSTKLEDSAMYFCASSDVSGRAREQFFGPGTRLTVL.

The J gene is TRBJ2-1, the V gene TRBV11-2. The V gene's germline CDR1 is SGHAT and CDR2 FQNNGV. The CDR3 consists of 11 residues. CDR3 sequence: CASSLVVEQFF. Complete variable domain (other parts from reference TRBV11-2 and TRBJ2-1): EAGVAQSPRYKIIEKRQSVAFWCNPISGHATLYWYQQILGQGPKLLIQFQNNGVVDDSQLPKDRFSAERLKGVDSTLKIQPAKLEDSAVYLCASSLVVEQFFGPGTRLTVL.

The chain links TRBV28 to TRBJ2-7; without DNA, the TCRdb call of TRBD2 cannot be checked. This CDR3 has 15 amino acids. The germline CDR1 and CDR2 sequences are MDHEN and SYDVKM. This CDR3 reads CASSLLLTAPGEQYF.

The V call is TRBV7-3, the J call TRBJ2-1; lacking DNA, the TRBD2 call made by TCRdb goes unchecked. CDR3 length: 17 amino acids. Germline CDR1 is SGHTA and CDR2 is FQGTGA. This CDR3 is CASSLTSGGITYNEQFF.

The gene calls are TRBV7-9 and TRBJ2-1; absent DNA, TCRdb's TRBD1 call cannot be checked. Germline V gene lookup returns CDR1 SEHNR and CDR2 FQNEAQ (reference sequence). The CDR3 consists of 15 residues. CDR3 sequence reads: CASSSPGTLHNEQFF.

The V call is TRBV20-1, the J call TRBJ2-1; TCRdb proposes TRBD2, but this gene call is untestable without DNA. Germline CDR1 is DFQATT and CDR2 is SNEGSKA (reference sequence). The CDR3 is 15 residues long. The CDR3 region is CSARDLREKNDEQFF.

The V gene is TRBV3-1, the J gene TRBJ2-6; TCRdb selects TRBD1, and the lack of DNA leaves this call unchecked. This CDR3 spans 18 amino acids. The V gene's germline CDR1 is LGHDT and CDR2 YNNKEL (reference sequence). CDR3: CASSQEGRESSGANVLTF.

The CDR3 sequence: CASSRADTSGNTIYF. The chain recombines TRBV5-5 with TRBJ1-3; the TCRdb call, TRBD1, lacks DNA for checking. This CDR3 has 15 residues. CDR1 is SGHKS and CDR2 is YYEKEE in the germline V gene (reference sequence). The entire variable domain, with the rest obtained from reference TRBV5-5 and TRBJ1-3, is as follows: DAGVTQSPTHLIKTRGQQVTLRCSPISGHKSVSWYQQVLGQGPQFIFQYYEKEERGRGNFPDRFSARQFPNYSSELNVNALLLGDSALYLCASSRADTSGNTIYFGEGSWLTVV.

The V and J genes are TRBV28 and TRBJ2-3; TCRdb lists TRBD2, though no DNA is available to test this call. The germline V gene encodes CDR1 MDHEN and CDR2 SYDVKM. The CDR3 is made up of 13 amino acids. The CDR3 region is CASGGGGADTQYF.

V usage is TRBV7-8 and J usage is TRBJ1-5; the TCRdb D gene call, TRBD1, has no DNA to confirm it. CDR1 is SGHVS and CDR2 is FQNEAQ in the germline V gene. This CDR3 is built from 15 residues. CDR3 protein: CASSLGGLGNQPQHF.

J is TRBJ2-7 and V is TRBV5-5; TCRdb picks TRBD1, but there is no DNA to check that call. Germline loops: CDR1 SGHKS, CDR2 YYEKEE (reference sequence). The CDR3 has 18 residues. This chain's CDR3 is CASSLAGTGGPIFYEQYF.

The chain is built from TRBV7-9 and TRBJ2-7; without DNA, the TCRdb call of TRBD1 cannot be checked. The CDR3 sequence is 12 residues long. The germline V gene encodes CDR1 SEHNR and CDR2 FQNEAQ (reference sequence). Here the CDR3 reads CASSPLGTEQYF.

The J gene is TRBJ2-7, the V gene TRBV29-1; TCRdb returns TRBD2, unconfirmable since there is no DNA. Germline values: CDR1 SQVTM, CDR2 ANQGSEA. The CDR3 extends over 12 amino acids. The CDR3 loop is CSARDSSYEQYF.

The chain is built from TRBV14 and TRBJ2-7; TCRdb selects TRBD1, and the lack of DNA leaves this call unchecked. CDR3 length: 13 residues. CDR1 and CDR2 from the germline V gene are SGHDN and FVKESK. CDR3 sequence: CASSQAGIEEQYF.